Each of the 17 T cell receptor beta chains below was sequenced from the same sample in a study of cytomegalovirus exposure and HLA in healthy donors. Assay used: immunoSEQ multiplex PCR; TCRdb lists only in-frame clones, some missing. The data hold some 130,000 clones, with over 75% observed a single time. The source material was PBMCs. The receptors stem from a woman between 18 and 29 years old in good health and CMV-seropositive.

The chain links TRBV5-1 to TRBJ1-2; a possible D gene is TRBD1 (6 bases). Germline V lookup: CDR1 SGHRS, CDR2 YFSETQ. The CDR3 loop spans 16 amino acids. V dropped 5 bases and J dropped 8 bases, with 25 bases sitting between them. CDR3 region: CASRQRYRAPRWGYTF. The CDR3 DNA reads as TGCGCCAGCAGACAGAGATACAGGGCCCCCCGCTGGGGCTACACCTTC.

This chain's CDR3 is CASSRGGQGAQNTEAFF. CDR3 DNA sequence: TGTGCCAGCAGCCGGGGAGGACAGGGGGCGCAAAACACTGAAGCTTTCTTT. V gene TRBV9 combines with J gene TRBJ1-1, with 11 bases identical to TRBD1. Germline V gene lookup returns CDR1 SGDLS and CDR2 YYNGEE. Germline trimming cut 4 bases from V and 2 bases from J; bases unmatched to any gene: 10. The CDR3 extends over 17 amino acids.

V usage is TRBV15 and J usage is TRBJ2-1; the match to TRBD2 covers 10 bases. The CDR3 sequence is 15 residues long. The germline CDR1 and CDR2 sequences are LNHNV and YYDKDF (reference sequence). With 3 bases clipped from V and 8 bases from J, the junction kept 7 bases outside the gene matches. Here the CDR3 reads CATSRLSGRADEQFF. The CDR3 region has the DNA TGTGCCACCAGCAGGTTAAGCGGGAGGGCTGATGAGCAGTTCTTC.

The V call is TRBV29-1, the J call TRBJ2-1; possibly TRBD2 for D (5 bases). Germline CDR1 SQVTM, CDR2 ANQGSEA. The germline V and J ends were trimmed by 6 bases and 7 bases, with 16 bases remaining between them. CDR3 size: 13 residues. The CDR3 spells CSVREGGGNEQFF. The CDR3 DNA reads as TGCAGCGTCAGAGAGGGCGGTGGGAATGAGCAGTTCTTC.

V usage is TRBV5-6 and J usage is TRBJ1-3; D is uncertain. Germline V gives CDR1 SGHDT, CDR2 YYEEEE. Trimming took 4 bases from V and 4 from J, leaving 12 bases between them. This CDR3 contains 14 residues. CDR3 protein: CASSTDLEGNTIYF. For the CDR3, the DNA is TGTGCCAGCAGCACTGACCTGGAGGGAAACACCATATATTTT.

The CDR3 here is CASSSSTGYGYTF. The CDR3 DNA reads TGTGCCAGCAGTTCCTCGACAGGATATGGCTACACCTTC. The rearrangement uses TRBV6-6 and TRBJ1-2; weak D call: TRBD1 (6 bases). Germline V CDR1 and CDR2: MNHNY, SVGAGI (reference sequence). Trimming removed 4 bases from V and 5 bases from J, with 11 bases in between. The CDR3 is made up of 13 amino acids.

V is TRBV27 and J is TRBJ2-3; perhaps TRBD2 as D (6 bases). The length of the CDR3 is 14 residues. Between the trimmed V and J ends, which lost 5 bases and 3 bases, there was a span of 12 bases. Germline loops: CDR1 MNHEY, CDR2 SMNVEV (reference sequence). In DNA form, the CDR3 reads TGTGCCAGCAGTCACGGGGGAGTGACAGATACGCAGTATTTT. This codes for CASSHGGVTDTQYF.

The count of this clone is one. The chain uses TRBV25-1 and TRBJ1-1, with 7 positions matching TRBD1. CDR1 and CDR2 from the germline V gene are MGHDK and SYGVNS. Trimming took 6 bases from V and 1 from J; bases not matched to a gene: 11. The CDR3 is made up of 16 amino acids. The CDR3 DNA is TGTGCCAGCAGGAGGAAACGACAGGGATCGAACACTGAAGCTTTCTTT. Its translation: CASRRKRQGSNTEAFF. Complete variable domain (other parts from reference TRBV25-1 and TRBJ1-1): EADIYQTPRYLVIGTGKKITLECSQTMGHDKMYWYQQDPGMELHLIHYSYGVNSTEKGDLSSESTVSRIRTEHFPLTLESARPSHTSQYLCASRRKRQGSNTEAFFGQGTRLTVV.

The CDR3 coding sequence is TGTGCCAGCAGCTTGGCCCGCGGGGGAGCTTTCTTT. Its protein product is CASSLARGGAFF. V gene TRBV5-6 combines with J gene TRBJ1-1, with D tentatively TRBD1 (5 bases). V lost 0 bases and J lost 10, with 10 bases in between. Germline CDR1 reads SGHDT; CDR2 reads YYEEEE. This CDR3 has 12 amino acids.

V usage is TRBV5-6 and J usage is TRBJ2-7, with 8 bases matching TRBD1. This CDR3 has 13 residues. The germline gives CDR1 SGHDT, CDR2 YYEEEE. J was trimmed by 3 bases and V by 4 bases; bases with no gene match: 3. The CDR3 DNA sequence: TGTGCCAGCAGCGGGACAGGACACTACGAGCAGTACTTC. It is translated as CASSGTGHYEQYF.

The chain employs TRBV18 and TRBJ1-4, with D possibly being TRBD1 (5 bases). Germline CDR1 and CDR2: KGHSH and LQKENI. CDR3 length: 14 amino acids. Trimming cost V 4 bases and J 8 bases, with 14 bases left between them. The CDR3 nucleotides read TGTGCCAGCTCACTCAGGGATTCGCGGGAAAAACTGTTTTTT. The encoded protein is CASSLRDSREKLFF.

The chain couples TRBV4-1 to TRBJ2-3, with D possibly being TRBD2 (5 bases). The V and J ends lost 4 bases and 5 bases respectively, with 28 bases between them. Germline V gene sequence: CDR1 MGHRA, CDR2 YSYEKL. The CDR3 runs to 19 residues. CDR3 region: CASSPRVGMSGPAEDTQYF. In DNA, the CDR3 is TGCGCCAGCAGCCCACGTGTTGGTATGAGCGGTCCCGCCGAAGATACGCAGTATTTT.

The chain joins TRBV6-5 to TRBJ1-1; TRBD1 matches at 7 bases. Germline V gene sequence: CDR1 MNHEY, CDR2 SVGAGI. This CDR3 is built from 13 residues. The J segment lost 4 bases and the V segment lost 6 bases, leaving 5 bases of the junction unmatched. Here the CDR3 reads CASRGTGVTEAFF. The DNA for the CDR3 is TGTGCCAGCAGAGGTACAGGGGTCACTGAAGCTTTCTTT.

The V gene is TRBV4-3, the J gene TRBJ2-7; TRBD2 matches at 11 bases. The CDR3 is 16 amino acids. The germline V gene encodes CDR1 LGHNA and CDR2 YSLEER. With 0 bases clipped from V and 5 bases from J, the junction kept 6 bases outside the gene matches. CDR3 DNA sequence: TGCGCCAGCAGCCAAGATCTAGCGGGAGGTGTCAACGAGCAGTACTTC. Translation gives CASSQDLAGGVNEQYF.

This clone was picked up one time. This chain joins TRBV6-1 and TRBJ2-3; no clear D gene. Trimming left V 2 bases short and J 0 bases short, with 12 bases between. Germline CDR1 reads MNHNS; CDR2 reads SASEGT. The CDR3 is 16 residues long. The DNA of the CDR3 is TGTGCCAGCAGTGAAACGGGTTCCTCTAGCACAGATACGCAGTATTTT. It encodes CASSETGSSSTDTQYF.

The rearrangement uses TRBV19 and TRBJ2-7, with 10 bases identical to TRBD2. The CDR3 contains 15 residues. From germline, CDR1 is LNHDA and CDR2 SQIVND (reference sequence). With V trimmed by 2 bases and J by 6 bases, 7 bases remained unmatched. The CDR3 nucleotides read TGTGCCAGTAGTATAACTTGGGCTAGCGGGGGCGAGCAGTACTTC. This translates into CASSITWASGGEQYF. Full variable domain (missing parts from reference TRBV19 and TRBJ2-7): DGGITQSPKYLFRKEGQNVTLSCEQNLNHDAMYWYRQDPGQGLRLIYYSQIVNDFQKGDIAEGYSVSREKKESFPLTVTSAQKNPTAFYLCASSITWASGGEQYFGPGTRLTVT.

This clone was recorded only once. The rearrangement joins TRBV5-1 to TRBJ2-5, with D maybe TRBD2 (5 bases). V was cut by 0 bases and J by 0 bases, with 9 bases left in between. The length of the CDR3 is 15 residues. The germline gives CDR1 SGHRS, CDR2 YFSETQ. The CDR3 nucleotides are TGCGCCAGCAGCTTGGCTGGACTGGACCAAGAGACCCAGTACTTC. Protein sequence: CASSLAGLDQETQYF. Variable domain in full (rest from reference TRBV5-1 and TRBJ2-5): KAGVTQTPRYLIKTRGQQVTLSCSPISGHRSVSWYQQTPGQGLQFLFEYFSETQRNKGNFPGRFSGRQFSNSRSEMNVSTLELGDSALYLCASSLAGLDQETQYFGPGTRLLVL.